These T cell receptor beta chains were read from a single sample in a study of blood T cell repertoires in COVID-19. Profiling relied on immunoSEQ multiplex PCR, and the TCRdb table lists in-frame clones only, not all of them. There are about 360,000 clones in the sample; around 90% occur only once, and about 2.9% lies in the top ten. Sequences were obtained from peripheral blood. Receptors were obtained from a human donor in a cohort sampled during active COVID-19. CDR3s include the opening cysteine and the closing phenylalanine or tryptophan. A D gene is named only where the DNA matches it firmly. Some rows have no size entry. The others give once, few or many, or a class for an expanded clone.

abundance | d_gene | j_gene | v_gene | CDR3aa | CDR3nt
. | TRBD1 | TRBJ1-2 | TRBV10-3 | CAISAGQGVRSGYTF | TGTGCCATCAGTGCCGGACAGGGCGTTCGGTCAGGCTACACCTTC
. | . | TRBJ1-1 | TRBV28 | CASKGEWGTEAFF | TGTGCCAGCAAGGGAGAATGGGGCACTGAAGCTTTCTTT
. | . | TRBJ1-5 | TRBV19 | CASSNPGQFYSQPQHF | TGTGCCAGTAGCAATCCCGGACAGTTTTACAGTCAGCCCCAGCATTTT
. | TRBD2 | TRBJ2-5 | TRBV6-5 | CAIGTSGNQETQYF | TGTGCCATCGGGACTAGCGGGAATCAAGAGACCCAGTACTTC
. | . | TRBJ2-3 | TRBV24-1 | CATSEGGESTDTQYF | TGTGCCACCAGTGAAGGCGGAGAAAGCACAGATACGCAGTATTTT
. | . | TRBJ2-2 | TRBV5-4 | CASSLAFAGNTGELFF | TGTGCCAGCAGCTTGGCTTTTGCGGGGAACACCGGGGAGCTGTTTTTT
. | TRBD1 | TRBJ2-7 | TRBV2 | CASSPDRREQYF | TGTGCCAGCAGTCCGGACAGGCGAGAGCAGTACTTC
. | . | TRBJ2-6 | TRBV28 | CASSTPGANVLTF | TGTGCCAGCAGCACACCTGGGGCCAACGTCCTGACTTTC
. | . | TRBJ2-2 | TRBV11-3 | CASSSDSTGELFF | TGTGCCAGCAGCTCGGACTCAACGGGGGAGCTGTTTTTT
. | . | TRBJ2-7 | TRBV4-1 | CASSLPGGDSNEQYF | TGCGCCAGCAGCCTTCCCGGCGGGGACTCCAACGAGCAGTACTTC
. | TRBD1 | TRBJ1-1 | TRBV3-1/TRBV3-2 | CASSTGGADTEAFF | TGTGCCAGCAGCACAGGGGGGGCAGACACTGAAGCTTTCTTT
. | TRBD1 | TRBJ1-6 | TRBV5-6 | CASRSTGQLDNSPLHF | TGTGCCAGCAGGAGTACGGGACAGCTAGATAATTCACCCCTCCACTTT
. | . | TRBJ1-4 | TRBV4-1 | CASSSNQVIAEKLFF | TGCGCCAGCAGCTCCAATCAGGTTATTGCTGAAAAACTGTTTTTT
few | TRBD1 | TRBJ2-2 | TRBV5-4 | CASSTDRDRVELFF | TGTGCCAGCAGCACCGACCGGGACAGGGTAGAGCTGTTTTTT
. | TRBD1 | TRBJ2-7 | TRBV9 | CASSLRDREDYEQYF | TGTGCCAGCAGCCTCCGGGACAGGGAAGACTACGAGCAGTACTTC
. | . | TRBJ2-6 | TRBV3-1/TRBV3-2 | CASSQDLGASGANVLTF | TGTGCCAGCAGCCAAGATCTGGGGGCCTCGGGGGCCAACGTCCTGACTTTC
. | TRBD2 | TRBJ2-1 | TRBV3-1/TRBV3-2 | CASSGGGTSPLTNEQFF | TGTGCCAGCAGCGGGGGGGGGACTAGCCCCCTGACGAATGAGCAGTTCTTC
. | . | TRBJ1-1 | TRBV7-2 | CASSRRELNTEAFF | TGTGCCAGCAGCCGTCGCGAACTGAACACTGAAGCTTTCTTT
once | TRBD1 | TRBJ2-7 | TRBV19 | CASSAGTGYEQYF | TGTGCCAGTAGTGCGGGGACAGGCTACGAGCAGTACTTC
. | . | TRBJ2-6 | TRBV4-1 | CASSPWSRVQGANVLTF | TGCGCCAGCAGCCCCTGGTCCAGGGTGCAAGGGGCCAACGTCCTGACTTTC
. | . | TRBJ2-1 | TRBV5-6 | CASSLGSNEQFF | TGTGCCAGCAGCCTTGGGAGTAATGAGCAGTTCTTC
. | TRBD2 | TRBJ2-3 | TRBV6-2/TRBV6-3 | CASSRLAGGLNTQYF | TGTGCCAGCAGTAGGTTAGCGGGGGGGCTAAATACGCAGTATTTT
. | TRBD2 | TRBJ2-5 | TRBV9 | CASSVGLAGEETQYF | TGTGCCAGCAGCGTAGGTCTAGCGGGGGAAGAGACCCAGTACTTC
. | . | TRBJ1-1 | TRBV6-5 | CASSSPGTEAFF | TGTGCCAGCAGTTCCCCGGGCACTGAAGCTTTCTTT
. | . | TRBJ1-1 | TRBV19 | CASKPRQGGTEAFF | TGTGCCAGTAAACCCAGGCAGGGAGGCACTGAAGCTTTCTTT
. | . | TRBJ2-3 | TRBV19 | CASSTPNLGGDTQYF | TGTGCCAGTAGTACTCCTAACCTGGGGGGTGATACGCAGTATTTT
. | . | TRBJ2-5 | TRBV5-1 | CASSRTGFKETQYF | TGCGCCAGCAGCCGTACAGGGTTCAAGGAGACCCAGTACTTC
. | TRBD1 | TRBJ1-2 | TRBV5-4 | CASRHTGGAFGYTF | TGTGCCAGCAGGCACACAGGGGGCGCATTTGGCTACACCTTC
. | . | TRBJ2-5 | TRBV7-9 | CASSSLGETQYF | TGTGCCAGCAGCTCTCTAGGCGAGACCCAGTACTTC
. | . | TRBJ2-5 | TRBV18 | CASSPRPHSTGQETQYF | TGTGCCAGCTCACCACGCCCCCATTCGACAGGACAAGAGACCCAGTACTTC
. | TRBD1 | TRBJ1-1 | TRBV6-5 | CASSISRDSYTEAFF | TGTGCCAGCAGTATATCAAGGGACAGTTACACTGAAGCTTTCTTT
. | TRBD2 | TRBJ2-3 | TRBV28 | CASAPSGRASDTQYF | TGTGCCAGCGCCCCTAGCGGGAGGGCCTCAGATACGCAGTATTTT
. | TRBD2 | TRBJ2-1 | TRBV5-4 | CASSSVYSGGVYNEQFF | TGTGCCAGCAGCTCAGTCTATAGCGGGGGGGTCTACAATGAGCAGTTCTTC
. | . | TRBJ2-6 | TRBV9 | CASSVGDSGANVLTF | TGTGCCAGCAGCGTAGGAGACTCTGGGGCCAACGTCCTGACTTTC
. | TRBD1 | TRBJ2-1 | TRBV19 | CASSPGTGLNEQFF | TGTGCCAGTAGTCCGGGGACAGGGCTAAATGAGCAGTTCTTC
. | . | TRBJ2-3 | TRBV4-1 | CASSQNPGASTDTQYF | TGCGCCAGCAGCCAAAACCCAGGGGCGAGCACAGATACGCAGTATTTT
. | . | TRBJ2-3 | TRBV5-6 | CASSPAVAGGTQYF | TGTGCCAGCAGCCCTGCAGTAGCAGGAGGTACGCAGTATTTT
once | . | TRBJ1-3 | TRBV3-1/TRBV3-2 | CASSQDVRGGNTIYF | TGTGCCAGCAGCCAAGATGTGAGAGGTGGAAACACCATATATTTT
once | . | TRBJ1-2 | TRBV28 | CASRRRGGGYGYTF | TGTGCCAGCAGACGGAGAGGCGGGGGGTATGGCTACACCTTC
. | TRBD2 | TRBJ2-7 | TRBV3-1/TRBV3-2 | CASSLAGRSSYEQYF | TGTGCCAGCAGCTTAGCGGGTCGAAGCTCCTACGAGCAGTACTTC
. | . | TRBJ2-2 | TRBV5-1 | CASSLAGATNTGELFF | TGCGCCAGCAGCTTGGCCGGTGCCACCAACACCGGGGAGCTGTTTTTT
once | . | TRBJ2-7 | TRBV6-5 | CASCDTGNEQYF | TGTGCCAGCTGCGACACAGGGAACGAGCAGTACTTC
. | . | TRBJ1-5 | TRBV7-3 | CASSFYRPYSNQPQHF | TGTGCCAGCAGCTTTTACAGGCCCTATAGCAATCAGCCCCAGCATTTT
. | . | TRBJ1-2 | TRBV7-2 | CASSLAGSGYTF | TGTGCCAGCAGCTTAGCCGGGAGTGGCTACACCTTC
. | TRBD2 | TRBJ2-3 | TRBV19 | CASSTGLAISTDTQYF | TGTGCCAGTAGTACCGGACTAGCGATTAGCACAGATACGCAGTATTTT
. | . | TRBJ1-1 | TRBV5-1 | CASSQGDNGNTEAFF | TGCGCCAGCAGCCAGGGCGACAACGGGAACACTGAAGCTTTCTTT
. | . | TRBJ1-6 | TRBV5-1 | CASSLGPEGPLHF | TGCGCCAGCAGCTTAGGGCCCGAGGGACCCCTCCACTTT
once | . | TRBJ2-5 | TRBV30 | CAWSVYGSGETQYF | TGTGCCTGGAGTGTATACGGGAGTGGAGAGACCCAGTACTTC
once | . | TRBJ1-2 | TRBV20-1 | CSASSGDGYGYTF | TGCAGTGCTAGTTCAGGGGACGGGTATGGCTACACCTTC
. | . | TRBJ1-2 | TRBV7-9 | CASSLRALRGEDGYTF | TGTGCCAGCAGCCTTAGGGCCCTTCGGGGGGAAGACGGCTACACCTTC
. | TRBD1 | TRBJ2-7 | TRBV27 | CASSLDRGDPYEQYF | TGTGCCAGCAGTCTCGACAGGGGCGATCCCTACGAGCAGTACTTC
. | . | TRBJ2-2 | TRBV27 | CASSLAGRDTGELFF | TGTGCCAGCAGTTTAGCGGGAAGGGACACCGGGGAGCTGTTTTTT
. | . | TRBJ1-4 | TRBV19 | CASSIGQIPHEKLFF | TGTGCCAGTAGTATTGGACAGATCCCCCATGAAAAACTGTTTTTT